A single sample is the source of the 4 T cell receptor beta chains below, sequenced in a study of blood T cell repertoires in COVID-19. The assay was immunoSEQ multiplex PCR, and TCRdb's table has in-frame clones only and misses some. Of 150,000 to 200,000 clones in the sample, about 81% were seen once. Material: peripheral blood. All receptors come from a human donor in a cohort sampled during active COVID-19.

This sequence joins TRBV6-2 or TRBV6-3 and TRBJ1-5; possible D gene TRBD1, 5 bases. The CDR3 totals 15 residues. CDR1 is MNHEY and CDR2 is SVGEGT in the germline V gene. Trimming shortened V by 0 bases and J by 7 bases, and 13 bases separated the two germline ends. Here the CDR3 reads CASSYSGGTRQPQHF. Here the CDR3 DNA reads TGTGCCAGCAGTTACTCGGGGGGTACCCGACAGCCCCAGCATTTT.

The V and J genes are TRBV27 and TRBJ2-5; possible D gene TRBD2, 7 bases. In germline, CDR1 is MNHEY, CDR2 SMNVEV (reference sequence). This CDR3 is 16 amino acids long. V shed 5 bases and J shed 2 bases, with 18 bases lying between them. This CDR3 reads CASSRWGAGVQETQYF. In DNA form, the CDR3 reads TGTGCCAGCAGTCGATGGGGGGCGGGGGTGCAAGAGACCCAGTACTTC.

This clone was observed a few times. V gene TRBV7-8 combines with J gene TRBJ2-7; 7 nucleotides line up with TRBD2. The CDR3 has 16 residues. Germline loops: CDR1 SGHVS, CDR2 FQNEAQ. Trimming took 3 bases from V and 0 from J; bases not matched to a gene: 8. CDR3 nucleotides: TGTGCCAGCAGCTTGGGGGGGGACTCAAGCTCCTACGAGCAGTACTTC. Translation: CASSLGGDSSSYEQYF.

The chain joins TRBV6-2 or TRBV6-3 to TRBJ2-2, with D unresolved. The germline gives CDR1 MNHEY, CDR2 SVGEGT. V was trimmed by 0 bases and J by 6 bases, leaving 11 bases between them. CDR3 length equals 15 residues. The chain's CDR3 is CASSYSTSSAGELFF. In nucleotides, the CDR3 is TGTGCCAGCAGTTACTCTACGAGTAGTGCCGGGGAGCTGTTTTTT.